These 27 T cell receptor beta chains were all obtained from the same sample, sequenced in a study of blood T cells in healthy people across ages. Alongside a J-beta primer mix, a sample-barcoded 5' primer served in a second PCR lasting about 6 to 12 cycles. Using its own MiXCR run on the 5' RACE reads, TCRdb lists one record per CDR3 protein. The table shows some 850,000 distinct CDR3 sequences, with more than 25% occurring only once. These data were also reused for a study on T cells of mothers and their children.

Sample: blood. Receptor source: a boy aged 5-17 years in good health.

The CDR3 DNA is TGTGCCAGCAGCCCGACGGGGGGGTCAGACTACGAGCAGTACTTC. As protein: CASSPTGGSDYEQYF. The chain employs TRBV11-2 and TRBJ2-7; 8 nucleotides match TRBD2. V was pared by 5 bases and J by 3 bases, with 9 bases of the junction left unmatched. CDR3 size: 15 residues. The germline V gene encodes CDR1 SGHAT and CDR2 FQNNGV.

This rearrangement joins TRBV27 to TRBJ2-1; D is unclear. CDR1 MNHEY and CDR2 SMNVEV come from the germline V gene (reference sequence). V was pared by 6 bases and J by 8 bases, with 17 bases between. This CDR3 contains 14 residues. The CDR3 DNA sequence: TGTGCCAGCAGCCCCAGGTGGGCGGCCGATGAGCAGTTCTTC. It is translated as CASSPRWAADEQFF.

V and J are TRBV28 and TRBJ2-3; possibly TRBD1 or TRBD2 for D (5 bases each). This CDR3 is built from 12 residues. With 5 bases removed from V and 14 bases from J, the gap between germline ends came to 17 bases. The V gene's germline CDR1 is MDHEN and CDR2 SYDVKM. The CDR3 region is CASSPTGAGRYF. CDR3 coding DNA: TGTGCCAGCAGTCCTACCGGCGCAGGGAGGTATTTT. The variable domain in full, with the rest retrieved from reference TRBV28 and TRBJ2-3, is DVKVTQSSRYLVKRTGEKVFLECVQDMDHENMFWYRQDPGLGLRLIYFSYDVKMKEKGDIPEGYSVSREKKERFSLILESASTNQTSMYLCASSPTGAGRYFGPGTRLTVL.

The V call is TRBV9, the J call TRBJ2-7; TRBD1 matches at 7 bases. The V gene's germline CDR1 is SGDLS and CDR2 YYNGEE. The CDR3 is 15 amino acids. J was trimmed by 0 bases and V by 3 bases; bases with no gene match: 6. The chain's CDR3 is CASSAGTATSYEQYF. The CDR3 bases are TGTGCCAGCAGCGCAGGGACAGCCACCTCCTACGAGCAGTACTTC. The full variable domain, completed using reference TRBV9 and TRBJ2-7, is DSGVTQTPKHLITATGQRVTLRCSPRSGDLSVYWYQQSLDQGLQFLIQYYNGEERAKGNILERFSAQQFPDLHSELNLSSLELGDSALYFCASSAGTATSYEQYFGPGTRLTVT.

In its sample, this clonotype was seen many times. This chain connects TRBV5-1 to TRBJ2-5; D might be TRBD2 (5 bases). The CDR3 is made up of 13 amino acids. The ends were cut back, 0 bases at V and 5 bases at J, with 8 bases in the middle. Germline CDR1 reads SGHRS; CDR2 reads YFSETQ. The CDR3: CASSLASRETQYF. DNA of the CDR3: TGCGCCAGCAGCTTGGCTAGCCGGGAGACCCAGTACTTC. The variable domain in full, completed from reference TRBV5-1 and TRBJ2-5, reads KAGVTQTPRYLIKTRGQQVTLSCSPISGHRSVSWYQQTPGQGLQFLFEYFSETQRNKGNFPGRFSGRQFSNSRSEMNVSTLELGDSALYLCASSLASRETQYFGPGTRLLVL.

In the case of this clonotype: Since the CDR3 does not end with the conserved phenylalanine or tryptophan, this likely comes from a read error. V usage is TRBV20-1 and J usage is TRBJ2-7; 7 bases fit TRBD1. The CDR3 is 14 amino acids. V shed 5 bases, J shed 0 bases, and the junction held 7 bases outside the gene matches. CDR1 and CDR2 from the germline V gene are DFQATT and SNEGSKA (reference sequence). The CDR3 spells CSAGTQGSSYEQYL. The DNA of the CDR3 is TGCAGTGCTGGAACACAGGGGAGCTCCTACGAGCAGTACCTC.

This clonotype was seen a handful of times. The chain uses TRBV7-6 and TRBJ2-3, with TRBD2 matching over 9 bases. The CDR3 extends over 14 amino acids. The J segment lost 10 bases and the V segment lost 3 bases, leaving 8 bases of the junction unmatched. Germline assignment: CDR1 SGHVS and CDR2 FNYEAQ. The CDR3 DNA follows: TGTGCCAGCAGCTTGAGCCTAGCGGGGAATGCGCAGTATTTT. Residues: CASSLSLAGNAQYF.

This clonotype appeared a few times. V gene TRBV6-5 combines with J gene TRBJ2-2, with a weak D call TRBD2 (6 bases). The ends were cut back, 4 bases at V and 4 bases at J, with 13 bases in the middle. Germline CDR1 MNHEY, CDR2 SVGAGI. There are 15 residues in the CDR3. CDR3 loop: CASSSPGGVTGELFF. DNA for the CDR3: TGTGCCAGCAGTTCCCCCGGAGGGGTCACCGGGGAGCTGTTTTTT.

J is TRBJ1-3 and V is TRBV14; no firm D call. Germline V gene sequence: CDR1 SGHDN, CDR2 FVKESK. The CDR3 loop spans 14 amino acids. The ends were cut back, 1 base at V and 4 bases at J, with 8 bases in the middle. The CDR3 nucleotides are TGTGCCAGCAGCCAAGTGGGAGGCGGAAACACCATATATTTT. Amino acids: CASSQVGGGNTIYF.

This clonotype was detected ten times or more. J is TRBJ2-5 and V is TRBV18; 11 bases agree with TRBD2. The tail of the sequence fits TRBJ2-1 better, so the J call may be wrong. The V gene's germline CDR1 is KGHSH and CDR2 LQKENI. The CDR3 consists of 17 residues. This chain's CDR3 is CASSPQILAGGQNEQFF. For the CDR3, the DNA is TGTGCCAGCTCACCACAGATCCTAGCGGGGGGCCAGAATGAGCAGTTCTTC.

The rearrangement links TRBV24-1 to TRBJ2-5; 8 bases are shared with TRBD2. Germline values: CDR1 KGHDR, CDR2 SFDVKD. V dropped 5 bases and J dropped 1; count of bases not matched to a gene: 11. This CDR3 is 17 amino acids long. The CDR3 DNA is TGTGCCACCAGTGCCCCGGGGTGGCGGGGGGTCCAAGAGACCCAGTACTTC. Amino acids: CATSAPGWRGVQETQYF.

The chain links TRBV10-3 to TRBJ2-7, with a weak D call TRBD2 (5 bases). In germline, CDR1 is ENHRY, CDR2 SYGVKD. With 6 bases removed from V and 2 bases from J, the gap between germline ends came to 17 bases. This CDR3 spans 15 amino acids. The DNA for the CDR3 is TGTGCCATCAGCCAGCGAACTAGTGGAGCCTACGAGCAGTACTTC. Its translation is CAISQRTSGAYEQYF.

This clonotype was observed a handful of times. The genes are TRBV10-3 and TRBJ2-4; D is undetermined. V was trimmed by 0 bases and J by 1 base, leaving 7 bases between them. The V gene's germline CDR1 is ENHRY and CDR2 SYGVKD. The CDR3 runs to 15 residues. The DNA for the CDR3 is TGTGCCATCAGTGAGTCGGTAGAGGCCAAAAACATTCAGTACTTC. The encoded protein is CAISESVEAKNIQYF.

A remark on this clonotype: Since the CDR3 does not end with the conserved phenylalanine or tryptophan, this likely comes from a read error. The chain has TRBV7-6 and TRBJ1-1, with a weak D call TRBD1 (6 bases). Germline loops: CDR1 SGHVS, CDR2 FNYEAQ. CDR3 length equals 13 residues. The V gene lost 1 base and the J gene lost 6 bases, with 9 bases spanning the gap. CDR3 in amino acids: CASSLDGGPEAFL. The CDR3 DNA is TGTGCCAGCAGCTTAGATGGGGGGCCTGAAGCTTTCCTT.

This clonotype was recorded a few times. The CDR3 region is CASSHNGGSEAFF. CDR3 DNA: TGTGCCAGCAGTCACAACGGGGGGTCTGAAGCTTTCTTT. The chain combines TRBV28 with TRBJ1-1; D perhaps matches TRBD1 (5 bases). This CDR3 has 13 amino acids. Germline CDR1 is MDHEN and CDR2 is SYDVKM. The germline V and J ends were trimmed by 5 bases and 6 bases, with 13 bases remaining between them.

This chain links TRBV6-6 with TRBJ1-4; perhaps TRBD1 as D (5 bases). CDR1 and CDR2 from the germline V gene are MNHNY and SVGAGI (reference sequence). The CDR3 has 14 residues. Trimming left V 7 bases short and J 6 bases short, with 15 bases between. The CDR3 nucleotides are TGTGCCAGCACCCTATCCCCGACAGATGAAAAACTGTTTTTT. Translation gives CASTLSPTDEKLFF.

This clonotype has more than one count but fewer than ten. V gene TRBV14 combines with J gene TRBJ2-7, with D unresolved. The germline gives CDR1 SGHDN, CDR2 FVKESK. The CDR3 runs 14 residues. V lost 0 bases to trimming and J lost 0 bases, with 6 bases between them. Here the CDR3 reads CASSQEAVSYEQYF. DNA of the CDR3: TGTGCCAGCAGCCAAGAGGCTGTCTCCTACGAGCAGTACTTC.

This clonotype was seen only a few times. The genes are TRBV20-1 and TRBJ2-7; 7 positions agree with TRBD2. CDR3 size: 13 residues. The V gene end was trimmed by 4 bases and the J gene end by 1 base; junction bases not matched to a gene: 4. The germline V gene encodes CDR1 DFQATT and CDR2 SNEGSKA (reference sequence). The chain's CDR3 is CSAMGRESYEQYF. In nucleotides, the CDR3 is TGCAGTGCTATGGGGCGGGAGTCCTACGAGCAGTACTTC.

This clonotype was counted at least ten times. This chain connects TRBV29-1 to TRBJ2-7, with a weak D call TRBD1 (6 bases). Per germline, CDR1 SQVTM and CDR2 ANQGSEA. Trimming took off 5 bases at V and 4 bases at J, with 9 bases between the two ends. The CDR3 runs 11 residues. The DNA for the CDR3 is TGCAGCGTTAGGGGGACGTACGAGCAGTACTTC. As protein: CSVRGTYEQYF.

A few counts support this clonotype. The chain has TRBV14 and TRBJ2-5; 8 bases match TRBD2. This CDR3 has 17 residues. The trim removed 0 bases at V and 5 bases at J, leaving 11 bases unmatched. Germline V gene sequence: CDR1 SGHDN, CDR2 FVKESK. This CDR3 reads CASSQDWSGGTIETQYF. CDR3 bases: TGTGCCAGCAGCCAAGATTGGAGCGGGGGCACAATCGAGACCCAGTACTTC.

The chain is built from TRBV20-1 and TRBJ2-1, with D uncertain. Germline values: CDR1 DFQATT, CDR2 SNEGSKA (reference sequence). Trimming took off 6 bases at V and 7 bases at J, with 16 bases between the two ends. The CDR3 is 13 residues long. The CDR3 nucleotides read TGCAGTGCAATTCGATTTTCCAGAAATGAGCAGTTCTTC. This sequence encodes CSAIRFSRNEQFF.

This rearrangement joins TRBV29-1 to TRBJ2-5; 7 nucleotides line up with TRBD2. The J call may be faulty, since TRBJ2-7 better matches the DNA end. Germline V CDR1 and CDR2: SQVTM, ANQGSEA. This CDR3 has 11 residues. CDR3 nucleotide sequence: TGCAGCGTTGTCTGGGGGGGCGAGCAGTACTTC. Encoded protein: CSVVWGGEQYF.

V gene TRBV20-1 combines with J gene TRBJ2-7; 10 positions agree with TRBD1. Trimming took 5 bases from V and 3 from J; bases not matched to a gene: 4. Per germline, CDR1 DFQATT and CDR2 SNEGSKA (reference sequence). The CDR3 has 13 residues. The CDR3 region has the DNA TGCAGTGCTCGGGACAGGGGTTACTACGAGCAGTACTTC. Residues: CSARDRGYYEQYF.

The chain recombines TRBV12-3 or TRBV12-4 with TRBJ2-2; D gene uncertain. V was clipped by 6 bases and J by 6 bases, with 20 bases between them. This CDR3 region has 16 residues. The CDR3 reads CASSRMGPPGPGELFF. Written as DNA, the CDR3 is TGTGCCAGCAGCCGTATGGGCCCGCCCGGCCCCGGGGAGCTGTTTTTT.

The chain combines TRBV15 with TRBJ1-2, with D maybe TRBD1 (5 bases). Trimming cost V 0 bases and J 4 bases, with 12 bases left between them. In germline, CDR1 is LNHNV, CDR2 YYDKDF (reference sequence). The CDR3 length is 15 residues. CDR3 nucleotides: TGTGCCACCAGCAGAGATTGGGGGGGAATCTATGGCTACACCTTC. Its translation: CATSRDWGGIYGYTF.

Concerning this clonotype itself: Since no conserved phenylalanine or tryptophan closes the CDR3, a read error is the likely cause. No DNA is shown, since the ends of the CDR3 on it are uncertain; the CDR3 is the one TCRdb lists. The V and J genes are TRBV21-1 and TRBJ2-5; the tabulated D call, TRBD1, remains unverified against the DNA. TRBV21-1 is assigned pseudogene status. The CDR3 is 16 residues long, ends included. The CDR3 is CASSTRDRGSAETQYL.

The chain couples TRBV4-1 to TRBJ2-5; D not resolved. The closer fit of TRBJ2-1 to the DNA end suggests the J call may be wrong. The CDR3 consists of 14 residues. Germline assignment: CDR1 MGHRA and CDR2 YSYEKL. CDR3 DNA sequence: TGCGCCAGCACGAAAGTCTCCGGAAAACATGAGCAGTTCTTC. This gives the protein CASTKVSGKHEQFF.